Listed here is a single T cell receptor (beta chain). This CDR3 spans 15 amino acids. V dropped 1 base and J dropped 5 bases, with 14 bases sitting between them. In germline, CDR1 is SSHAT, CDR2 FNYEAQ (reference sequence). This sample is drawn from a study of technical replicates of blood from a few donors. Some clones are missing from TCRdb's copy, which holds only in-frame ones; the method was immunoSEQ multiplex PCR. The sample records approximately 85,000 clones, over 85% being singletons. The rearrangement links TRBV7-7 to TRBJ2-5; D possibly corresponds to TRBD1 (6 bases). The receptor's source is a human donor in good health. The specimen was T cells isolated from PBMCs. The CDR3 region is CASSLVVRGSETQYF. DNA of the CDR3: TGTGCCAGCAGCTTAGTTGTAAGGGGGTCGGAGACCCAGTACTTC. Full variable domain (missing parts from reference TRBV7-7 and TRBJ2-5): GAGVSQSPRYKVTKRGQDVTLRCDPISSHATLYWYQQALGQGPEFLTYFNYEAQPDKSGLPSDRFSAERPEGSISTLTIQRTEQRDSAMYRCASSLVVRGSETQYFGPGTRLLVL.